The sequence of this T cell receptor (beta chain) was determined in a study of blood T cell repertoires in COVID-19. Whole-study context: Sites across the United States, Italy and Spain contributed samples from acute and convalescent COVID-19. From T cells, B-cell-depleted T cells, or PBMCs came the material, which was cDNA or gDNA.

There are 15 residues in the CDR3. The ends lost 8 bases at V and 2 bases at J; junction bases unmatched: 8. The germline V gene has CDR1 SEHNR and CDR2 FQNEAQ (reference sequence). The authors' processing: Reference gene primer amplification in the assay estimated nucleated cell counts. Some clones are missing from TCRdb's copy, which holds only in-frame ones; the method was immunoSEQ multiplex PCR. Clone size and the V and J calls come from that table; the DNA yielded D and trimming. The top ten hold roughly 7.3% of the sample, which has a few hundred thousand clones, 80% to 95% seen once. Enrollment of patients from Seattle took place during active infection, with longitudinal follow-up.

This chain joins TRBV7-9 and TRBJ2-7; TRBD1 aligns across 11 bases. Sequencing used peripheral blood. The origin of this receptor is a woman under 40 with COVID-19, enrolled during active disease. CDR3 coding DNA: TGTGCCAGCTCTTCCTTGGGACAGGGGGCCTACGAGCAGTACTTC. This codes for CASSSLGQGAYEQYF.